This entry concerns a single T cell receptor (beta chain). Its specificity is not known. The sample is drawn from a study of cytomegalovirus exposure and HLA in healthy donors. Study outcomes and limitations: Despite most TCR sequences being rare, some public TCRs occurred in many donors. A few CMV-associated chains were confirmed in vitro to be specific for CMV antigens.

This CDR3 is 14 amino acids long. Looked up from germline, CDR1 is SEHNR and CDR2 is FQNEAQ (reference sequence). The ends lost 3 bases at V and 10 bases at J; junction bases unmatched: 4. 13 Jbeta primers and 60 Vbeta primers were used for the PCR. Generated by immunoSEQ multiplex PCR, the TCRdb table keeps only in-frame clones and is missing some. The sample has 130,000 to 150,000 clones, 75% to 85% seen once; the top ten hold around 2.4%. The rearrangement uses TRBV7-9 and TRBJ2-3, with 13 nucleotides matching TRBD2. The specimen was PBMCs. This TCR came from a woman aged 18-29 years in good health and CMV-seropositive. The CDR3 DNA follows: TGTGCCAGCAGCTTCGGGACTAGCGGGGTTTCGCAGTATTTT. Translated: CASSFGTSGVSQYF.